This TCR beta chain is drawn from a study of regulatory T cells in long-lasting Graves disease. General study points: Analysis covered peripheral blood alone, not thyroid tissue.

Germline-derived CDR1 and CDR2 are DFQATT and SNEGSKA (reference sequence). V was clipped by 7 bases and J by 2 bases, with 9 bases between them. The CDR3 has 11 amino acids. Assembly of TCR beta libraries relied on iRepertoire HTBI primers together with Arm-PCR of CDR3 regions. MiXCR was run by TCRdb on the multiplex PCR reads, yielding one entry per CDR3 protein. Of a few hundred thousand distinct CDR3 sequences in the sample, 16% were seen once. Time point meaning: newly diagnosed GD, antithyroid drugs for less than 3 months. Making the TCR library involved RNA that had been extracted from PBMCs. The sample holds a few counts of this clonotype. Its antigen is not identified. The sample was also linked to a second study, of T cells in Graves' hyperthyroidism and ophthalmopathy. That report adds: Diagnosing involved the use of clinical symptoms, serum thyroxine and TRAb, thyroid ultrasound and orbital computed tomography. HTBI primers were employed in a first-round RT-PCR of the TCR CDR3.

This clonotype was sampled from a man aged 40-49 years with Graves disease. The chain links TRBV20-1 to TRBJ2-7; D is undetermined. Sample: peripheral blood mononuclear cells (PBMCs), taken at new diagnosis, from a patient treated with antithyroid drugs. The CDR3 DNA reads as TGCAGTGTAGGCCGTCCCTACGAGCAGTACTTC. Protein sequence: CSVGRPYEQYF.